These 4 T cell receptor beta chains were sequenced from one sample in a study of OX40 agonist ivuxolimab in advanced cancers. Assay: immunoSEQ multiplex PCR; the TCRdb copy retains only in-frame clones and omits some. The table has 65,000 to 85,000 clones, about 93% seen once. Sequences were derived from CD4+ or CD8+ T cells sorted from blood, sampled in a trial of the OX40 agonist ivuxolimab. The receptors were sampled from an adult with an advanced solid tumor such as melanoma, head and neck, liver or kidney cancer.

This chain connects TRBV27 to TRBJ2-3; possibly TRBD2 for D (5 bases). Trimming stripped 8 bases from V and 2 bases from J, with 14 bases between. CDR1 and CDR2 from the germline V gene are MNHEY and SMNVEV (reference sequence). CDR3 length: 14 residues. CDR3 region: CASGTAGYTDTQYF. CDR3 bases: TGTGCCAGCGGTACGGCGGGTTACACAGATACGCAGTATTTT.

The V and J genes are TRBV10-3 and TRBJ2-7; possible D gene TRBD1, 6 bases. CDR1 ENHRY and CDR2 SYGVKD come from the germline V gene. V was trimmed by 5 bases and J by 3 bases, leaving 11 bases between them. The CDR3 is made up of 13 amino acids. The CDR3 protein is CAISNTDSYEQYF. The CDR3 DNA reads TGTGCCATCAGTAATACGGACAGCTACGAGCAGTACTTC.

The chain has TRBV27 and TRBJ2-3; no clear D gene. Trimming left V 5 bases short and J 0 bases short, with 12 bases between. This CDR3 region has 15 residues. Germline lookup yields CDR1 MNHEY and CDR2 SMNVEV (reference sequence). CDR3 sequence: CASSPHHLSTDTQYF. CDR3 DNA: TGTGCCAGCAGTCCACACCACCTTAGCACAGATACGCAGTATTTT.

The chain recombines TRBV10-2 with TRBJ2-4; D remains ambiguous. Germline CDR1 and CDR2: WSHSY and SAAADI. The CDR3 spans 14 residues. The V end was cut by 6 bases, the J end by 0 bases, with 9 bases between. DNA of the CDR3: TGCGCCAGCAGGACTGACCTAGCCAAAAACATTCAGTACTTC. This sequence encodes CASRTDLAKNIQYF.